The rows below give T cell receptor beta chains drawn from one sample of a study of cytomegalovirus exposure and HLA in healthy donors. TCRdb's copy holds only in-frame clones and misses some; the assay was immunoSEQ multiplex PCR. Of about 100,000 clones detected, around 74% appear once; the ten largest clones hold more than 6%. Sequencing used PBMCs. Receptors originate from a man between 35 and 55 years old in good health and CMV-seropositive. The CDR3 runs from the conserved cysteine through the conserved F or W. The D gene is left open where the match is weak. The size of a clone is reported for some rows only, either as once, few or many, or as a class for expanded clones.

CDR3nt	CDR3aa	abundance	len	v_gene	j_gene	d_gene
TGTGCCAGCAGTGAGGGACAGGGACTTTCTAACTATGGCTACACCTTC	CASSEGQGLSNYGYTF	NA	16	TRBV6-1	TRBJ1-2	TRBD1
TGCAGCGTAAGGGACAGGGACTCCTACGAGCAGTACTTC	CSVRDRDSYEQYF	NA	13	TRBV29-1	TRBJ2-7	TRBD1
TGTGCCAGCAGCGCGAGCGGGACAGGGGAAAGTGAAGCTTTCTTT	CASSASGTGESEAFF	NA	15	TRBV9	TRBJ1-1	TRBD1
TGTGCCAGCAGTTGGATAGCGGGTTACGAGGATACGCAGTATTTT	CASSWIAGYEDTQYF	NA	15	TRBV6-6	TRBJ2-3	TRBD2
TGCGCCAGCAGCTTGGGTCCCCAAGGGGGTCCTTTTGACTACACCTTC	CASSLGPQGGPFDYTF	NA	16	TRBV5-1	TRBJ1-2	NA
TGTGCCAGCACCTTAAGCGGGGAAAGGAGGCGGTATAATTCACCCCTCCACTTT	CASTLSGERRRYNSPLHF	NA	18	TRBV11-2	TRBJ1-6	NA
TGTGCCAGCAGCGTAGTCGGGGGAAACACCATATATTTT	CASSVVGGNTIYF	NA	13	TRBV9	TRBJ1-3	NA
TGCGCCAGCAGCTTCTTGACCTCCGCGGTGGACACTGAAGCTTTCTTT	CASSFLTSAVDTEAFF	NA	16	TRBV5-1	TRBJ1-1	NA
TGTGCCAGCAGCGGCCTGGGGGCCTCTAATGAAAAACTGTTTTTT	CASSGLGASNEKLFF	few	15	TRBV7-6	TRBJ1-4	NA
TGCGCCAGCACACAGGGGGCGTCAACGGACTATGGCTACACCTTC	CASTQGASTDYGYTF	NA	15	TRBV4-1	TRBJ1-2	TRBD1
TGTGCCAGCGGTCTAGCGGGGGGGCCCCAAGAGACCCAGTACTTC	CASGLAGGPQETQYF	NA	15	TRBV5-8	TRBJ2-5	TRBD2
TGTGCCAGCAGCTTTACAGGGGGAACTGGCTACACCTTC	CASSFTGGTGYTF	NA	13	TRBV5-6	TRBJ1-2	TRBD1
TGTGCCAGCAGCCGGCAGACACGAAGCACAGATACGCAGTATTTT	CASSRQTRSTDTQYF	few	15	TRBV13	TRBJ2-3	NA
TGTGCCACCAGCGCCTGGACTAGCGGGAGAAAAAACATTCAGTACTTC	CATSAWTSGRKNIQYF	few	16	TRBV15	TRBJ2-4	TRBD2
TGTGCCAGCTCACTGAGCAGGGGCGTCGACACAGATACGCAGTATTTT	CASSLSRGVDTDTQYF	NA	16	TRBV18	TRBJ2-3	NA
TGTGCCAGCAGCTTCTGGACAGCCCTACTGAACACTGAAGCTTTCTTT	CASSFWTALLNTEAFF	NA	16	TRBV5-6	TRBJ1-1	NA
TGTGCCAGCAGCTTTGGCTTGCTTGAAGCTTTCTTT	CASSFGLLEAFF	NA	12	TRBV7-2	TRBJ1-1	NA